This TCR beta chain was recovered during a study of CD8 T cells in ankylosing spondylitis. Study-level points and caveats: Disease-linked clones bore a CD8+ phenotype and were relatively rare in peripheral blood. Reports say disease-linked clones showed up significantly more in matched ankylosing spondylitis synovial fluid. What seemed typical of ankylosing spondylitis blood was a TCR beta motif built from several highly homologous variants. Past studies reported some motif variants in reactive arthritis synovial fluid and blood.

Comments on this clonotype: Its antigen remains unknown.

CDR1 and CDR2 from the germline V gene are MRHNA and SNTAGT. The CDR3 consists of 18 residues. TCRdb passed the 5' RACE reads through MiXCR, listing each CDR3 protein once. Counted here are approximately 240,000 distinct CDR3 sequences, roughly a quarter occurring once; the ten biggest clones make up 0.5% to 0.75%. V and J are TRBV6-4 and TRBJ2-1; 10 nucleotides agree with TRBD2. The material sequenced was blood, either unsorted or a sorted T cell fraction (not recorded which). This receptor was identified in a male donor with ankylosing spondylitis or in good health (not recorded which). CDR3 region: CTCRKRASTLAGYNEQFF. The CDR3 bases are TGTACCTGCAGGAAACGCGCCTCAACACTAGCGGGGTACAATGAGCAGTTCTTC.